This T cell receptor beta chain is from a study of beta chain features in type 1 diabetes. Whole-study context: Examination covered roughly 100,000,000 sorted cells spanning all samples.

This clone has a handful of counts. Its specificity is not known. Every bit of the isolated RNA underwent reverse transcription, so sequencing read expressed TCRB transcripts. Libraries were prepared by immunoSEQ multiplex PCR; TCRdb keeps only in-frame clonotypes and omits some of them. The top ten clones hold approximately 0.043% of a sample with hundreds of thousands of clones, 11% to 15% of them seen once. The collection from each donor was one heparinised blood draw averaging about 110 mL. The study's findings and limits: Reduced insertions and increased deletions marked VDJ junctions in type 1 diabetes patients. A greater similarity of naive, central memory and Treg TCRB repertoires was seen among patients than among healthy donors. Moderate but significant shortening of TCRB CDR3s was recorded in all four CD4+ subsets from Type 1 diabetes patients.

The CDR3 is made up of 17 amino acids. The germline gives CDR1 SEHNR, CDR2 FQNEAQ (reference sequence). The germline V and J ends were trimmed by 1 base and 7 bases, with 22 bases remaining between them. V gene TRBV7-9 combines with J gene TRBJ1-2; D is unclear. The sample comprised naive CD4+ T cells from blood. The TCR sequence derives from a man between 18 and 35 years old with type 1 diabetes. In DNA form, the CDR3 reads TGTGCCAGCAGCTTAGGTGGTACTATGGCGTCGCTAGGTGGCTACACCTTC. Translation: CASSLGGTMASLGGYTF.